The T cell receptor beta chain described here comes from a study of immune evolution from preneoplasia to lung adenocarcinoma. Trimming removed 3 bases from V and 8 bases from J; junction bases left unmatched: 1. CDR3 size: 12 residues. Germline V lookup: CDR1 KGHSH, CDR2 LQKENI. Here immunoSEQ multiplex PCR was the method, and the copy in TCRdb shows in-frame clones only, minus some. There are tens of thousands of clones in the sample; roughly 70% occur only once, and under 7% lies in the top ten. Sequenced sample: FFPE invasive lung adenocarcinoma tissue. The TCR comes from a person between 55 and 70 years old with invasive lung adenocarcinoma. Some clones in this sample may be carry-over from other donors' samples. V gene TRBV18 combines with J gene TRBJ2-1, with 7 bases lining up with TRBD2. CDR3 in amino acids: CASSPTSYEQFF. CDR3 nucleotides: TGTGCCAGCTCACCGACTAGCTATGAGCAGTTCTTC.